This TCR beta chain was sequenced in a study of cytomegalovirus exposure and HLA in healthy donors. PCR amplification relied on 60 Vbeta primers (plus 13 Jbeta primers). Using immunoSEQ multiplex PCR, the repertoire was profiled, and TCRdb retains in-frame clones only, with some absent. This table holds around 130,000 clones, about 80% found once. This CDR3 has 15 amino acids. Germline loops: CDR1 SNHLY, CDR2 FYNNEI. After removal of 6 bases from V and 4 bases from J, the junction contained 6 bases not matched to a gene. The clonotype was recovered from a man aged 35-49 years in good health and CMV-seronegative. What was sequenced was PBMCs. The chain joins TRBV2 to TRBJ2-1, with 10 bases fitting TRBD2. CDR3 in amino acids: CASRAGLASYNEQFF. CDR3 DNA: TGTGCCAGCAGAGCGGGACTAGCGAGTTACAATGAGCAGTTCTTC. The complete variable domain, with remaining parts taken from reference TRBV2 and TRBJ2-1, reads EPEVTQTPSHQVTQMGQEVILRCVPISNHLYFYWYRQILGQKVEFLVSFYNNEISEKSEIFDDQFSVERPDGSNFTLKIRSTKLEDSAMYFCASRAGLASYNEQFFGPGTRLTVL.